What follows is one T cell receptor (beta chain) and its context. Its antigen is still unknown. The record has no base qualities; no much larger clone is one base away. The entry originates in a study of T cell changes during pregnancy in multiple sclerosis (dated by TCRdb to between 2019 and 2020). About the study as a whole: Changes in the T cell repertoire over the course of pregnancy were examined in this study in women with multiple sclerosis.

Receptors were amplified or captured by the immunoSEQ multiplex PCR assay. What TCRdb holds here is the immuneACCESS table cut down to in-frame rearrangements. Part of the clones is not present; checked against another copy, under half of the missing clones reflect an unresolved V gene, and the others are unexplained. In this sample the table shows about 50,000 clones, approximately 91% of which occur a single time. The ten most abundant clones make up 0.2% to 0.3% of the sample. Measured from the cysteine to the phenylalanine, the CDR3 is 12 residues long. Only CDR3 DNA is held: 36 bases, read in frame from base 1. The germline V gene provides CDR1 SGHVS and CDR2 FNYEAQ. V is pruned by 5 bases and J by 9 bases, leaving 4 bases of the junction without a gene match.

The TCR comes from a female donor with multiple sclerosis, enrolled in a pregnancy study. Sequenced material: CD4+ T cells from peripheral blood mononuclear cells, taken in the second trimester of pregnancy. The rearrangement combines TRBV7-6 with TRBJ2-1; 7 central bases correspond to TRBD1. CDR3 protein: CASSIQGIEQFF. The DNA reads as follows: TGTGCCAGCAGCATACAGGGGATTGAGCAGTTCTTC.